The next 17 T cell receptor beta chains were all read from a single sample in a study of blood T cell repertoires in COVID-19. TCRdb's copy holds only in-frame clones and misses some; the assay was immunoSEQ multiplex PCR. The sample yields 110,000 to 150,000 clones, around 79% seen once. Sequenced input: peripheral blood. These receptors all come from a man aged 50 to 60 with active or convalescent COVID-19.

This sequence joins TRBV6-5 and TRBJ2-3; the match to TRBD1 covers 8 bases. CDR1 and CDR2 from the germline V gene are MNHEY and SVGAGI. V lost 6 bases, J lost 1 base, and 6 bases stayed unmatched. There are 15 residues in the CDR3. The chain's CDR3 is CASRQEDRGTDTQYF. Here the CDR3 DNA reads TGTGCCAGCAGGCAGGAGGACAGGGGCACAGATACGCAGTATTTT.

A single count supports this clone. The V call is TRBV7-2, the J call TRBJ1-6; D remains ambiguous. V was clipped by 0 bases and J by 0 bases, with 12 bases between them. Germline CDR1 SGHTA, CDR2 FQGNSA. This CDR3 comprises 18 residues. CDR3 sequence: CASSLAGARRSYNSPLHF. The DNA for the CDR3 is TGTGCCAGCAGCTTAGCCGGAGCACGGCGCTCCTATAATTCACCCCTCCACTTT.

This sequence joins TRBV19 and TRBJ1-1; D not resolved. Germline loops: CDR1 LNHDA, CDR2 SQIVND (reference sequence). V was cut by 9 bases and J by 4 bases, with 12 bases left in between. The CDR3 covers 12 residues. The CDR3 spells CASLYRGTEAFF. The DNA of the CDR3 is TGTGCCAGCCTTTACCGGGGCACTGAAGCTTTCTTT.

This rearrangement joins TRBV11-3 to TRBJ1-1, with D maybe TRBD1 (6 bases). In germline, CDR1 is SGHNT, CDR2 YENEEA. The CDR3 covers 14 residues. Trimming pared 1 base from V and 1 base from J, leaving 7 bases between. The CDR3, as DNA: TGTGCCAGCAGCTTAGGACAGGCGAACACTGAAGCTTTCTTT. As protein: CASSLGQANTEAFF.

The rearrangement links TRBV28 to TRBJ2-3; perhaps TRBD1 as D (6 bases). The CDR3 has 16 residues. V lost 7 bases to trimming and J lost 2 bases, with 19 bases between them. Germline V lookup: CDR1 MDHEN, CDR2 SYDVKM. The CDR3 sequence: CASTPTYRGSTDTQYF. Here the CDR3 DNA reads TGTGCCAGCACTCCTACCTATAGGGGGTCCACAGATACGCAGTATTTT.

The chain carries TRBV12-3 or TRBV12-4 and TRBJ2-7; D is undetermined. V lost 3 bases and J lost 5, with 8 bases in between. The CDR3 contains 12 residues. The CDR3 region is CASSFSSHEQYF. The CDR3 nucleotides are TGTGCCAGCAGTTTCTCTTCCCACGAGCAGTACTTC.

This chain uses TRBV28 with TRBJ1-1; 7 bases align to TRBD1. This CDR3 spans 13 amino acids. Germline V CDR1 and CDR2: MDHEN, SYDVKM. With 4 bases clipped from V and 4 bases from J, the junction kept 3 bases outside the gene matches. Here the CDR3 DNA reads TGTGCCAGCAGTTGGCAGGGGGTCACTGAAGCTTTCTTT. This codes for CASSWQGVTEAFF.

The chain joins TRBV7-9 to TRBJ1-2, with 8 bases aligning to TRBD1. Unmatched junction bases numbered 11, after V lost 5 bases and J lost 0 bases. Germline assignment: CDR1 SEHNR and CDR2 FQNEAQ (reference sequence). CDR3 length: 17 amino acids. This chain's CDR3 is CASSAWTGQPANYGYTF. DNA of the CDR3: TGTGCCAGCAGCGCCTGGACAGGGCAGCCGGCTAACTATGGCTACACCTTC.

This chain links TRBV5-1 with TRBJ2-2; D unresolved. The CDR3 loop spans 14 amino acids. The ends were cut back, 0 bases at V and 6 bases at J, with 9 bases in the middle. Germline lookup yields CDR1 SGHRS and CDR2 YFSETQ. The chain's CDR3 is CASSLDQWSGELFF. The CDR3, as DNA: TGCGCCAGCAGCTTGGACCAGTGGTCCGGGGAGCTGTTTTTT.

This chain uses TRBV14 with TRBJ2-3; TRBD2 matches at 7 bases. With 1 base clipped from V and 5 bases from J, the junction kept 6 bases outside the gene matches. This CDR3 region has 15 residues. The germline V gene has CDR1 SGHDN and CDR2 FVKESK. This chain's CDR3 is CASSQVGREVDTQYF. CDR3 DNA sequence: TGTGCCAGCAGCCAAGTAGGCCGGGAGGTAGATACGCAGTATTTT. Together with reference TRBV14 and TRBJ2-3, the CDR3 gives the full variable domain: EAGVTQFPSHSVIEKGQTVTLRCDPISGHDNLYWYRRVMGKEIKFLLHFVKESKQDESGMPNNRFLAERTGGTYSTLKVQPAELEDSGVYFCASSQVGREVDTQYFGPGTRLTVL.

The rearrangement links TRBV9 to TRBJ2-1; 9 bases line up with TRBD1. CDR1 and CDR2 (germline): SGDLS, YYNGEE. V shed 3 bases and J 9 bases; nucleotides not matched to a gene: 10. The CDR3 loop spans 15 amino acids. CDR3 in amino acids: CASSEGQGALGEQFF. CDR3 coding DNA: TGTGCCAGCAGCGAGGGACAGGGCGCGCTTGGTGAGCAGTTCTTC.

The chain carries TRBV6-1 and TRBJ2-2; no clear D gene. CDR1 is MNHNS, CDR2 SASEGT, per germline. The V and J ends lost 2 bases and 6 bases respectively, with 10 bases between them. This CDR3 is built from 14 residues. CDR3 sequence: CASSESRSAGELFF. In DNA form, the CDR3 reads TGTGCCAGCAGTGAAAGTAGGAGCGCCGGGGAGCTGTTTTTT.

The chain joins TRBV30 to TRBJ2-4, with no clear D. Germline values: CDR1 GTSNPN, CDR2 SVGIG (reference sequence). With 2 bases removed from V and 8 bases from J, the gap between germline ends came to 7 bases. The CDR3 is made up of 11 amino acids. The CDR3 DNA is TGTGCCTGGAGTTCTACGGACATTCAGTACTTC. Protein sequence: CAWSSTDIQYF.

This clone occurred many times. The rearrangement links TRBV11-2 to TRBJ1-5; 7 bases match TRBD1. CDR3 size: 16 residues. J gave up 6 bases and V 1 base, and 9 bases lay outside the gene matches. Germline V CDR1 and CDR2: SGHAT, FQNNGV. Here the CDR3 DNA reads TGTGCCAGCAGCTTAGCGACAGGGTGGTTGGGTCAGCCCCAGCATTTT. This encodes CASSLATGWLGQPQHF.

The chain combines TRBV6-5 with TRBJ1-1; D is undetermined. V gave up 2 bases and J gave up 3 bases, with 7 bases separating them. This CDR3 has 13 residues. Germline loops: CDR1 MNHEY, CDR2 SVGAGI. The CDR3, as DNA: TGTGCCAGCAGTTACCTGAGGGACACTGAAGCTTTCTTT. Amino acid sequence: CASSYLRDTEAFF.

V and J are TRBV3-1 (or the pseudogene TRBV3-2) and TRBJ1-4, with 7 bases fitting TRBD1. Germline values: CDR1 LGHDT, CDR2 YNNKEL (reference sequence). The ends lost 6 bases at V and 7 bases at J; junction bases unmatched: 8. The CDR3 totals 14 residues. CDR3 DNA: TGTGCCAGCAGACCTACAGGGGATGGTGAAAAACTGTTTTTT. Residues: CASRPTGDGEKLFF.

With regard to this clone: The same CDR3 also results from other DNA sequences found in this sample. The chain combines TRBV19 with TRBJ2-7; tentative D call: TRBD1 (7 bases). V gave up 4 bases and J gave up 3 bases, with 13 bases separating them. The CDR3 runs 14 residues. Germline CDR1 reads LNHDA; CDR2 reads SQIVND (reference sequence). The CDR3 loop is CASSTRQGGYEQYF. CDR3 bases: TGTGCCAGTAGTACCCGACAGGGAGGCTACGAGCAGTACTTC.